This TCR beta chain was recorded in a study of shared clonotypes between healthy human individuals. About the research overall: Three plates each covered CD4 naive and memory; CD8 naive two, CD8 memory one.

Original processing notes: Filtering differed because ImmunoSEQ produced junction-only sequences that carried no quality scores. Using immunoSEQ multiplex PCR, the repertoire was profiled, and TCRdb retains in-frame clones only, with some absent. Clone size and V and J calls were adopted from that table, with D and trimming inferred from the DNA. The data contain about 980,000 clones, 76% of them singletons. Sequenced sample: memory CD4+ T cells sorted from blood. Subset reported: CD45RA-negative fraction. This receptor was taken from a man aged 18 to 30 in good health.

Written as DNA, the CDR3 is TGCGCCAGCAGTCGAGAGCTAGCGGGAACGAACACCGGGGAGCTGTTTTTT. It codes for CASSRELAGTNTGELFF. This chain joins TRBV4-1 and TRBJ2-2; 9 bases match TRBD2. Germline-derived CDR1 and CDR2 are MGHRA and YSYEKL. V shed 6 bases, J shed 0 bases, and the junction held 8 bases outside the gene matches. The CDR3 totals 17 residues.